A single sample gave rise to the 2 T cell receptor beta chains below, sequenced in a study of blood T cell repertoires in COVID-19. Here immunoSEQ multiplex PCR was the method, and the copy in TCRdb shows in-frame clones only, minus some. The sample contains fewer than 250,000 clones, almost 85% of which appear only once. Source material: peripheral blood. The receptors were gathered from a man in his forties or fifties with acute or convalescent COVID-19.

This clone appeared a few times. This sequence joins TRBV5-1 and TRBJ2-5; TRBD1 is a possible D gene (6 bases). CDR3 length: 17 amino acids. Germline V gives CDR1 SGHRS, CDR2 YFSETQ. V was clipped by 0 bases and J by 0 bases, with 15 bases between them. CDR3 sequence reads: CASSLAVGRGYQETQYF. In DNA form, the CDR3 reads TGCGCCAGCAGCTTGGCGGTAGGCAGGGGATACCAAGAGACCCAGTACTTC.

The chain has TRBV19 and TRBJ2-1; the match to TRBD2 covers 9 bases. The germline CDR1 and CDR2 sequences are LNHDA and SQIVND (reference sequence). CDR3 length equals 14 residues. Trimming removed 5 bases from V and 6 bases from J; junction bases left unmatched: 5. CDR3 protein: CASSVSRGGNEQFF. The CDR3 coding sequence is TGTGCCAGTAGTGTTTCGCGGGGGGGCAATGAGCAGTTCTTC.